The 5 T cell receptor beta chains below all came from one sample that was sequenced in a study of cytomegalovirus exposure and HLA in healthy donors. Produced via immunoSEQ multiplex PCR; TCRdb's table is partial and in-frame only. The profile covers about 240,000 clones, with approximately 83% appearing a single time and about 1.2% taken by the ten largest. Sequenced input: PBMCs. The source is a woman under 40 in good health and CMV-seropositive.

This chain connects TRBV7-9 to TRBJ2-7; TRBD1 aligns across 9 bases. Germline CDR1 reads SEHNR; CDR2 reads FQNEAQ (reference sequence). This CDR3 has 15 residues. The trim removed 5 bases at V and 2 bases at J, leaving 7 bases unmatched. The CDR3 sequence is CASSRTGGRAYEQYF. CDR3 DNA: TGTGCCAGCAGCCGAACAGGGGGCAGGGCCTACGAGCAGTACTTC.

This chain links TRBV15 with TRBJ2-7, with 8 bases that match TRBD1. The CDR3 consists of 14 residues. The germline V gene has CDR1 LNHNV and CDR2 YYDKDF (reference sequence). The V and J ends lost 3 bases and 3 bases, in that order; junction bases with no gene match: 4. In nucleotides, the CDR3 is TGTGCCACCAGCAGGTGGACAGGGAACTACGAGCAGTACTTC. Encoded protein: CATSRWTGNYEQYF.

This clone was detected only once. The chain combines TRBV19 with TRBJ2-4, with D perhaps TRBD1 (6 bases). CDR1 LNHDA and CDR2 SQIVND come from the germline V gene (reference sequence). Between the trimmed V and J ends, which lost 6 bases and 0 bases, there was a span of 15 bases. CDR3 length: 16 amino acids. Here the CDR3 DNA reads TGTGCCAGTAGGGCACCAGGGGTAACAGCCAAAAACATTCAGTACTTC. Translation gives CASRAPGVTAKNIQYF.

The V and J genes are TRBV28 and TRBJ2-1; 11 nucleotides match TRBD2. The length of the CDR3 is 16 residues. CDR1 and CDR2 from the germline V gene are MDHEN and SYDVKM. The V segment lost 8 bases and the J segment 7 bases; nucleotides outside the gene matches: 13. The chain's CDR3 is CASHPQGLADLNEQFF. In DNA form, the CDR3 reads TGTGCCAGCCATCCCCAGGGACTAGCGGATCTTAATGAGCAGTTCTTC.

The CDR3 sequence: CASSYTNGPGAGEQYF. CDR3 coding DNA: TGTGCCAGCAGTTACACTAACGGCCCAGGGGCCGGCGAGCAGTACTTC. The genes are TRBV6-6 and TRBJ2-7; D perhaps matches TRBD1 (6 bases). The V end was cut by 2 bases, the J end by 6 bases, with 20 bases between. CDR3 length equals 16 residues. Germline-derived CDR1 and CDR2 are MNHNY and SVGAGI (reference sequence).